This TCR beta chain came from a study of cytomegalovirus exposure and HLA in healthy donors. Study at large: Membership in the Caucasian-associated ancestry cluster was found for around 81% of 350 to 450 genotyped donors.

13 Jbeta primers and 60 Vbeta primers were used for the PCR. Sequencing used immunoSEQ multiplex PCR; TCRdb keeps in-frame clones, though not all of them. The sample records about 160,000 clones, 75% being singletons. Study conclusions and caveats: Most CMV-associated TCR beta chains were later found to appear HLA-restricted.

Trimming cost V 2 bases and J 4 bases, with 28 bases left between them. The germline CDR1 and CDR2 sequences are SGHRS and YFSETQ. This CDR3 has 19 amino acids. This clone was found a few times. The antigen remains unidentified. The rearrangement joins TRBV5-1 to TRBJ2-7; tentatively, D is TRBD1 (5 bases). This receptor was identified in a woman aged 50 to 60 in good health and CMV-seropositive. The specimen was PBMCs. CDR3 protein: CASSFGSLDPRVRSYEQYF. The CDR3 nucleotides read TGCGCCAGCAGCTTTGGAAGCTTGGATCCCAGGGTTAGGTCGTACGAGCAGTACTTC.